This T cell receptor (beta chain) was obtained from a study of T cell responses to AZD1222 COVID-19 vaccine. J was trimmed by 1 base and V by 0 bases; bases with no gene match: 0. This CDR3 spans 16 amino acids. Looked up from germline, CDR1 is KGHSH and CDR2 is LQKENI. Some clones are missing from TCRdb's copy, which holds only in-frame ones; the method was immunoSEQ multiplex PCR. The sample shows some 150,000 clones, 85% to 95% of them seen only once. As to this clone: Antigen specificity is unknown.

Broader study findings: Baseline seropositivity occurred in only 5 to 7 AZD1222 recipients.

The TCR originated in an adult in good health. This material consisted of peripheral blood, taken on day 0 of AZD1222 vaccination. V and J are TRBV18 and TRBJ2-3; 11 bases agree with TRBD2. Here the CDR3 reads CASSPPGLAGTDTQYF. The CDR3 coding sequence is TGTGCCAGCTCACCACCGGGACTAGCGGGCACAGATACGCAGTATTTT.